Sequencing of this T cell receptor (beta chain) was carried out in a study of blood T cell repertoires in COVID-19. The protocol was immunoSEQ multiplex PCR, while the TCRdb copy is restricted to in-frame clones and leaves out a portion. The table lists tens of thousands of clones, about three quarters of them singletons. The CDR3 is 15 amino acids. The germline V gene has CDR1 MNHEY and CDR2 SVGAGI. V lost 6 bases to trimming and J lost 9 bases; unmatched junction nucleotides: 14. The rearrangement uses TRBV6-5 and TRBJ2-1; the match to TRBD2 covers 7 bases. This receptor was taken from a woman in her 70s with acute or convalescent COVID-19. The material sequenced was peripheral blood. The CDR3 region has the DNA TGTGCCAGCAGACCCGGGGAGGGTAGTATGGGTGAGCAGTTCTTC. Its translation is CASRPGEGSMGEQFF.